The clone carrying this T cell receptor beta chain was found a few times. The antigen is undetermined. Expressed TCRB transcripts were sequenced after all isolated RNA was converted to cDNA. The repertoire was sequenced with immunoSEQ multiplex PCR; TCRdb's copy has only in-frame clones and lacks some. The sample carries about 470,000 clones, approximately 28% recorded once. With 7 bases removed from V and 0 bases from J, the gap between germline ends came to 15 bases. The CDR3 totals 14 residues. Germline CDR1 reads SQVTM; CDR2 reads ANQGSEA. Heparinised blood was drawn once per donor, averaging about 116 mL. Stem cell-like memory, regulatory, central memory and naive CD4+ cells were sorted via CD45RO/CCR7/CD25/CD127/CD95/CD27. The sample is drawn from a study of beta chain features in type 1 diabetes. Findings and limits, study-wide: Diminished insertions and augmented deletions at VDJ junctions characterized type 1 diabetes patients.

The chain couples TRBV29-1 to TRBJ1-1; D not certain. The sequence came from a man between 18 and 35 years old in good health. Input material: naive CD4+ T cells from blood. The CDR3 spells CSARNSHMNTEAFF. In nucleotides, the CDR3 is TGCAGCGCCCGTAACTCTCACATGAACACTGAAGCTTTCTTT. The full variable domain, in which reference TRBV29-1 and TRBJ1-1 provide the parts outside the CDR3, is SAVISQKPSRDICQRGTSLTIQCQVDSQVTMMFWYRQQPGQSLTLIATANQGSEATYESGFVIDKFPISRPNLTFSTLTVSNMSPEDSSIYLCSARNSHMNTEAFFGQGTRLTVV.